Here is one T cell receptor beta chain with its context. A few counts support this clone. The target of this receptor is not known. Base qualities are not recorded, but no much larger clone differs from it by a single base. Including the terminal cysteine and phenylalanine, the CDR3 comprises 17 residues. CDR3 DNA is the only sequence kept; it has 51 bases, read in frame from the first base. Looking up the germline V gene yields CDR1 MRHNA and CDR2 SNTAGT. The junction shows trimming of 0 bases on V and 0 bases on J, and the gene matches do not reach 3 bases of it. The method behind the library was the immunoSEQ multiplex PCR assay. A mixture of 60 forward primers for TCR Vbeta segments and 13 reverse primers for TCR Jbeta segments was used in the multiplex PCR. A multiplex PCR assay on genomic DNA amplified the CDR3 region of rearranged TCR beta genes. The Illumina HiSeq System was used to sequence the amplified TCR beta libraries as 87-base-pair reads. The study's processing was this. A later analysis tallied roughly 78 million unique TCR beta chains across the 550 to 850 repertoires, and some 10 million of those chains were shared by two or more donors. To remove PCR and sequencing errors, raw reads were error-corrected and collapsed into unique sequences using a nearest-neighbor algorithm that merged closely related sequences. Alignment of CDR3 sequences to IMGT reference sequences was used to assign V, D and J gene segments. For a sequence to be retained, a match of at least six nucleotides was required to both a V gene segment and a J gene segment. Rearrangements were classified as productive when the CDR3 lacked stop codons and remained in frame with V and J, and all other rearrangements were classified as non-productive. CDR3 was defined by IMGT convention, running from the second conserved V-encoded cysteine to the conserved J-encoded phenylalanine. The earlier analysis of 500 to 650 of the donors excluded any sequence lacking an unambiguous match to a single V gene segment. An earlier analysis of 500 to 600 of the donors classified V segments as functional when productive rearrangements were above 56.7% and as segregating when the standard deviation between donors was above 5%. To diagnose cytomegalovirus status from the catalog of TCR beta chain sequences, a statistical classification framework was built. V and J gene assignment, in a later analysis, came from comparing TCR nucleotide sequences with IMGT/GENE-DB human TR gene sequences. In a later analysis, CDR3 sequences and most-parsimonious VDJ recombination scenarios were assigned using the TCRdist pipeline. In a later analysis, every TCR beta chain was defined by the combination of its CDR3 amino acid sequence and its V-gene family, and reads without a unique V-gene family were dropped. As a way to deal with suspected cross-contamination and a sequencing artifact, a later analysis dropped hundreds of nucleotide sequences that were highly shared and had low generation probability. A later analysis calculated a clonal expansion index for each public chain from normalized within-repertoire ranks of inferred template counts. In a later analysis, generation probabilities were computed using a VDJ recombination model fitted to out-of-frame rearrangements, and the results were checked against IGoR. In a later analysis, TCR-TCR, TCR-HLA and TCR-CMV co-occurrence was scored with hypergeometric tests, and a repertoire-size bias correction was applied to TCR pairs. A later analysis estimated false discovery rates by permuting HLA or CMV assignments 20 times. In a later analysis, co-occurring TCRs were grouped using DBSCAN, and TCRdist sequence similarity was added for clustering within HLA-allele-positive subsets. Repertoires with fewer than 30,000 or more than 120,000 public chains were left out of co-occurrence clustering, as were a handful of repertoires with anomalous nucleotide sharing. Imported from immuneACCESS, the table was reduced by TCRdb to in-frame sequences with V and J called. These copies leave out some clones; in studies compared against another copy, an unresolved V gene accounts for under half, and the cause of the remainder is not known. That table furnishes V, J and clone size, whereas the DNA furnished D and trimming. The sample contains 100,000 to 150,000 clones, around 9% of them found a single time. The ten largest clonotypes hold roughly 7% of the sample.

This sample is drawn from a study of cytomegalovirus exposure and HLA in healthy donors (dated by TCRdb to about 2017). Concerning the study at large: An earlier analysis of around 600 of the donors reported approximately 270 Gb of sequence data and about 100 million unique TCR beta sequences from about 200 million T cells. Roughly 300 gigabases of sequencing data and around 90 million unique TCR sequences made up an early release that covered several hundred HLA-typed donors. Of the 398 genotyped donors, about 80% fell in the genetic ancestry cluster associated with self-reported Caucasian donors. The aim of the study was to test whether cataloging public T cell receptors could identify signatures of past pathogen exposure. The T cell repertoires of some 700 subjects were profiled by immunosequencing and related to cytomegalovirus serostatus. Along with the approximately 650-subject first cohort, a separate validation cohort of around 110 different subjects was used. To predict cytomegalovirus infection status, the study brought together high-throughput TCR immunosequencing, statistical association of individual TCRs with disease status, and machine learning. To study patterns of TCR occurrence, a later analysis re-analyzed previously published TCR beta repertoires from more than 550 donors and added high-resolution HLA genotyping. In the later analysis, no new phenotypic data were used to find candidate immune exposures; instead, reliance was placed on TCR beta sequences and their occurrence across donors. To decide whether each TCR beta V gene segment behaved as functional or pseudogenic, an earlier analysis of some 600 of the donors relied on high-throughput TCR beta sequencing. Donor age, sex, ethnicity and CMV serostatus were compiled alongside the repertoire data. In a later genetic analysis, genome-wide SNP genotypes for about 60% of the 666 donors were used, and that subset was treated as a discovery cohort. All discovery cohort repertoires had been generated on a single sequencing platform. HLA typing included class I and class II loci at four-digit resolution. Typing coverage differed by locus: A, B, C, DRB1 and DQB1 were typed in about 620-630 donors, DQA1 in 522, DPA1 in 600 to 610, and DPB1 in just under 490. Five DR-DQ haplotypes were treated as single units for association and clustering because of strong linkage in the cohort. Among roughly 370 genotyped donors of the cohort, an average of roughly 240,000 unique TCR beta nucleotide sequences were sequenced per donor, about a sixth of them non-productive. Study-wide findings and limitations: In a later analysis, the rate of TCR association differed among HLA loci, with DRB1 alleles having the most associated TCRs and HLA-C alleles having the fewest. Strong co-occurrence of HLA alleles, especially DR and DQ, made assigning TCR associations to individual alleles difficult. Because counts were too low, about 18 rarely observed V segments, including chromosome 9 orphons, were excluded from the earlier analysis of fewer than 650 of the donors. An earlier analysis of approximately 590 of the donors showed that most TCR beta V segments appeared in productive rearrangements either about 90% or about 30% of the time, which broadly matched IMGT annotations. A cluster of highly shared sequence variants was judged likely to be a technical artifact of the sequencing pipeline. In a later genetic analysis, a missense DCLRE1C variant was associated with V-gene and J-gene trimming of TCR beta chains, and the association was replicated in an independent cohort. Specific HLA alleles were associated with more than 15,000 TCR beta sequences at a false discovery rate of 0.05 in a later analysis. While some public TCRs were present in many individuals, most TCR sequences turned up only very rarely across donors. In this cohort, only TCR beta chains were sequenced, and detectable features were limited by the absence of alpha or paired-chain data. Roughly uniform sequencing depth across donors was assumed in presence/absence analyses, although this assumption may not hold. The classifier was reported to diagnose cytomegalovirus status with high specificity and sensitivity in both the original and validation cohorts. It was suggested by the authors that the approach could potentially be generalized to other disease states and immunological phenotypes. Correlated functional status among segregating V segments might reflect linkage disequilibrium, but an unknown experimental factor could not be ruled out. Most CMV-associated TCR beta chains appeared to be HLA-restricted in a later analysis, and the HLA associations seemed to be driven largely by CMV exposure. Compared with equally common non-associated chains, HLA-associated TCR beta chains in a later analysis were more clonally expanded and had lower generation probabilities. The study listed around 160 TCR beta chains as associated with cytomegalovirus. For the cohort, immune exposure information was limited to CMV serostatus. Because some donors lacked HLA typing at each locus, the association tests relied only on the typed subset. According to a later genetic analysis, donors in an Asian-associated ancestry cluster had fewer N-insertions in productive TCRs than the approximately 630-donor mean. Because the 87-base-pair reads could not distinguish some IMGT-functional V segments, including TRBV6-2 and TRBV6-3, those segments were excluded. A further reported finding was that TCR beta sequences accurately predicted the HLA-A and HLA-B alleles for most subjects in the first cohort. In a later analysis, several top co-occurrence clusters were reported to appear linked to parvovirus B19, influenza, CMV and Epstein-Barr virus. In vitro tests confirmed that a few of the cytomegalovirus-associated TCR beta chains recognize cytomegalovirus antigens.

The cohort consisted of 600 to 750 healthy bone marrow donors. At the time of sampling, all cohort members were nominally healthy, though unrecorded immune exposures were likely present. The donor was CMV seropositive and was included in the group of 290 or so seropositive cohort members. Every donor gave a peripheral blood sample, and the peripheral blood mononuclear cells from that sample were used for TCR beta sequencing. Genomic DNA extraction from the blood cell samples was performed with the Qiagen DNeasy Blood Extraction Kit. Recombination connected TRBV6-4 to TRBJ2-2, and 8 junction bases match TRBD2. This TCR was recovered from a woman in her 40s in good health and CMV-seropositive. Input material: PBMCs. The DNA is as follows: TGTGCCAGCAGTGACTCGGTCGGGGGGGCGAACACCGGGGAGCTGTTTTTT. Translated, this gives CASSDSVGGANTGELFF.